The 28 T cell receptor beta chains presented below share a single source sample, sequenced in a study of molecular identifiers for immune sequencing clone quantification. TCRdb re-called the PCR reads with MiXCR, one entry per CDR3 protein. The repertoire holds roughly 10,000 distinct CDR3 sequences, with 20% to 25% as singletons. The sample comprised naive CD8+ T cells from blood, with Jurkat cell RNA spiked in. The subset: FACS-sorted CD8+CD4-CCR7+CD45RA+ naive T cells. The receptors were gathered from a human donor in good health. Some libraries in this study had Jurkat cell RNA spiked in.

Judged by abundance, this clonotype is medium-sized (0.01 to 0.1%). This rearrangement joins TRBV20-1 to TRBJ1-5; D might be TRBD1 (6 bases). This CDR3 contains 15 residues. CDR1 DFQATT and CDR2 SNEGSKA come from the germline V gene (reference sequence). Trimming shortened V by 0 bases and J by 1 base, and 10 bases separated the two germline ends. CDR3 bases: TGCAGTGCTAGAGATTGGGGGGGCAGCAATCAGCCCCAGCATTTT. This translates into CSARDWGGSNQPQHF.

This clonotype is classed as medium-sized (0.01 to 0.1%). This chain uses TRBV29-1 with TRBJ2-1, with 7 bases matching TRBD2. CDR3 length: 16 residues. The trim removed 1 base at V and 8 bases at J, leaving 14 bases unmatched. Germline V CDR1 and CDR2: SQVTM, ANQGSEA. The CDR3 sequence is CSVEARVGLVIDEQFF. The CDR3 DNA reads as TGCAGCGTTGAAGCGAGGGTTGGACTAGTCATAGATGAGCAGTTCTTC.

This clonotype was counted only a few times. The gene calls are TRBV3-1 and TRBJ2-1; D not resolved. The CDR3 loop spans 14 amino acids. The V gene's germline CDR1 is LGHDT and CDR2 YNNKEL (reference sequence). Trimming removed 5 bases from V and 0 bases from J, with 8 bases in between. Here the CDR3 DNA reads TGTGCCAGCAGCTTGGGCAGCTCCTACAATGAGCAGTTCTTC. As protein: CASSLGSSYNEQFF.

This clonotype has just a few counts. This rearrangement joins TRBV6-5 to TRBJ2-4; 8 bases are a match to TRBD2. The germline V gene encodes CDR1 MNHEY and CDR2 SVGAGI. V trimming: 0 bases; J trimming: 0 bases; junction bases outside the gene matches: 1. CDR3 length: 16 residues. The CDR3 spells CASSYSLAGAKNIQYF. The CDR3 nucleotides are TGTGCCAGCAGTTACTCCCTAGCGGGAGCCAAAAACATTCAGTACTTC.

This clonotype is medium-sized by share. The chain uses TRBV2 and TRBJ2-5, with D perhaps TRBD2 (5 bases). Germline CDR1 reads SNHLY; CDR2 reads FYNNEI. The germline V and J ends were trimmed by 2 bases and 1 base, with 14 bases remaining between them. This CDR3 is 16 amino acids long. The CDR3 region is CASSEWTTTSQETQYF. Written as DNA, the CDR3 is TGTGCCAGCAGTGAATGGACGACTACCAGCCAAGAGACCCAGTACTTC. Filled out from reference TRBV2 and TRBJ2-5, the complete variable domain reads EPEVTQTPSHQVTQMGQEVILRCVPISNHLYFYWYRQILGQKVEFLVSFYNNEISEKSEIFDDQFSVERPDGSNFTLKIRSTKLEDSAMYFCASSEWTTTSQETQYFGPGTRLLVL.

This clonotype was detected many times. The V gene is TRBV27, the J gene TRBJ1-4; D is undetermined. Trimming took off 4 bases at V and 8 bases at J, with 14 bases between the two ends. This CDR3 has 14 amino acids. CDR1 and CDR2 from the germline V gene are MNHEY and SMNVEV (reference sequence). CDR3 sequence (DNA): TGTGCCAGCAGTTATGGGCCGCGATTGGAAAAACTGTTTTTT. Residues: CASSYGPRLEKLFF.

This clonotype was counted between two and nine times. The V gene is TRBV7-9, the J gene TRBJ1-2; TRBD1 aligns across 9 bases. Germline V gene sequence: CDR1 SEHNR, CDR2 FQNEAQ (reference sequence). This CDR3 is 14 amino acids long. The V segment lost 4 bases and the J segment 8 bases; nucleotides outside the gene matches: 8. CDR3 in DNA: TGTGCCAGCAGCTCTGGGACAGGGTTTTGGGGCTACACCTTC. It is translated as CASSSGTGFWGYTF.

This clonotype was detected only a few times. The rearrangement joins TRBV6-2 or TRBV6-3 to TRBJ2-6, with D perhaps TRBD1 or TRBD2 (5 bases each). Germline CDR1 MNHEY, CDR2 SVGEGT. V was shortened by 0 bases and J by 0 bases, with 18 bases between the two germline ends. The CDR3 contains 20 residues. In nucleotides, the CDR3 is TGTGCCAGCAGTTACTCGAATTTGGGGGTCCCCGACTCTGGGGCCAACGTCCTGACTTTC. Translated, it gives CASSYSNLGVPDSGANVLTF.

This clonotype was detected ten times or more. This chain connects TRBV30 to TRBJ2-1, with D possibly TRBD1 on 5 matching bases. V was clipped by 0 bases and J by 9 bases, with 21 bases between them. CDR3 length: 16 amino acids. Germline V gene sequence: CDR1 GTSNPN, CDR2 SVGIG (reference sequence). Written as DNA, the CDR3 is TGTGCCTGGAGTGTATACCCAGGCGTCAGGGTCGGTGAGCAGTTCTTC. Translating gives CAWSVYPGVRVGEQFF.

By share of the sample, this clonotype is medium-sized. This chain joins TRBV2 and TRBJ2-3; D call uncertain. V was shortened by 1 base and J by 3 bases, with 8 bases between the two germline ends. Germline-derived CDR1 and CDR2 are SNHLY and FYNNEI. The CDR3 totals 14 residues. The CDR3 DNA reads as TGTGCCAGCAGTGAAGGAAGGCCAACAGATACGCAGTATTTT. This encodes CASSEGRPTDTQYF. Full variable domain (outside the CDR3, taken from reference TRBV2 and TRBJ2-3): EPEVTQTPSHQVTQMGQEVILRCVPISNHLYFYWYRQILGQKVEFLVSFYNNEISEKSEIFDDQFSVERPDGSNFTLKIRSTKLEDSAMYFCASSEGRPTDTQYFGPGTRLTVL.

This clonotype rates as medium-sized. V gene TRBV5-1 combines with J gene TRBJ1-1; D uncertain. The CDR3 sequence is 14 residues long. V shed 2 bases and J shed 1 base, with 9 bases lying between them. Germline CDR1 is SGHRS and CDR2 is YFSETQ. CDR3 region: CASSFGNPNTEAFF. The CDR3, as DNA: TGCGCCAGCAGCTTCGGAAACCCGAACACTGAAGCTTTCTTT.

In this sample, this clonotype turned up many times. The chain combines TRBV5-1 with TRBJ2-1, with 7 bases that match TRBD1. This CDR3 has 15 residues. Trimming removed 0 bases from V and 2 bases from J; junction bases left unmatched: 2. The germline CDR1 and CDR2 sequences are SGHRS and YFSETQ. The CDR3 nucleotides read TGCGCCAGCAGCTTGGTCGGGACAGCCTACAATGAGCAGTTCTTC. Amino acids: CASSLVGTAYNEQFF.

This clonotype was detected ten times or more. The rearrangement links TRBV4-1 to TRBJ2-3; D remains unclear. There are 15 residues in the CDR3. V was shortened by 1 base and J by 0 bases, with 8 bases between the two germline ends. Per germline, CDR1 MGHRA and CDR2 YSYEKL. CDR3 sequence: CASSQVTRSTDTQYF. For the CDR3, the DNA is TGCGCCAGCAGCCAAGTTACACGGAGCACAGATACGCAGTATTTT.

On this clonotype: Being one base from a much bigger clone, this may be a read error. The CDR3 DNA reads TGCGCCCGCAGCCAAGAGGCGCGGGGCCAAGAGACCCAGTACTTC. Its translation: CARSQEARGQETQYF. V usage is TRBV4-1 and J usage is TRBJ2-5; TRBD2 is a possible D gene (6 bases). Looked up from germline, CDR1 is MGHRA and CDR2 is YSYEKL. The CDR3 covers 15 residues.

By frequency in the sample, this clonotype is medium-sized. The CDR3 DNA reads as TGCAGTGCTAGAGATGGGACTAGCGGGGCCCGGATCACAGATACGCAGTATTTT. It translates to CSARDGTSGARITDTQYF. The rearrangement uses TRBV20-1 and TRBJ2-3; the match to TRBD2 covers 13 bases. Trimming at V came to 0 bases and at J to 2 bases, leaving 8 bases not matched to a gene. The germline CDR1 and CDR2 sequences are DFQATT and SNEGSKA (reference sequence). CDR3 length: 18 amino acids.

This clonotype was seen ten or more times. V and J are TRBV6-5 and TRBJ2-7, with a possible D match to TRBD1 (6 bases). CDR1 and CDR2 (germline): MNHEY, SVGAGI. This CDR3 has 15 residues. Trimming pared 6 bases from V and 3 bases from J, leaving 18 bases between. CDR3: CASSTRTEPGYEQYF. CDR3 DNA sequence: TGTGCCAGCAGCACAAGGACAGAACCTGGCTACGAGCAGTACTTC.

In the case of this clonotype: A much larger clone lies a single base off, so this may be a read error. The chain links TRBV5-6 to TRBJ2-4, with D hard to call. Germline assignment: CDR1 SGHDT and CDR2 YYEEEE. The CDR3 contains 13 residues. Trimming left V 3 bases short and J 8 bases short, with 12 bases between. The CDR3 DNA reads as TGTGCCAGCAGCTCACCGCCAAAGGACATTCAGTACTTC. Translation gives CASSSPPKDIQYF.

Turning to this clonotype: This may come from a read error, since a much larger clone is one base off. The chain uses TRBV6-2 or TRBV6-3 and TRBJ2-3; D is ambiguous. The CDR3 spans 11 residues. V was trimmed by 8 bases and J by 4 bases, leaving 7 bases between them. CDR1 and CDR2 from the germline V gene are MNHEY and SVGEGT. The CDR3 DNA reads TGTGCCAGCTGTCACCCAGATACGCAGTATTTT. This gives the protein CASCHPDTQYF.

This clonotype came up many times. The V call is TRBV20-1, the J call TRBJ2-1; 8 bases fit TRBD2. CDR3 length equals 17 residues. Germline loops: CDR1 DFQATT, CDR2 SNEGSKA (reference sequence). The CDR3 DNA reads TGCAGGGCCGATGAGCGGGAGAGACCGAGCTCCTACAATGAGCAGTTCTTC. Protein sequence: CRADERERPSSYNEQFF.

This clonotype is medium-sized within its sample. The chain's CDR3 is CASSLLAGTAQPQHF. The CDR3 nucleotides are TGTGCCAGCAGCTTACTAGCCGGGACAGCCCAGCCCCAGCATTTT. The gene calls are TRBV7-2 and TRBJ1-5; 7 bases agree with TRBD1. V trimming: 2 bases; J trimming: 7 bases; junction bases outside the gene matches: 8. The CDR3 totals 15 residues. Germline-derived CDR1 and CDR2 are SGHTA and FQGNSA. Full variable domain (remainder filled in from reference TRBV7-2 and TRBJ1-5): GAGVSQSPSNKVTEKGKDVELRCDPISGHTALYWYRQSLGQGLEFLIYFQGNSAPDKSGLPSDRFSAERTGGSVSTLTIQRTQQEDSAVYLCASSLLAGTAQPQHFGDGTRLSIL.

This clonotype appeared many times. This sequence joins TRBV30 and TRBJ1-1; D gene uncertain. Germline V gene data show CDR1 as GTSNPN and CDR2 as SVGIG (reference sequence). This CDR3 has 13 residues. Between the trimmed V and J ends, which lost 2 bases and 5 bases, there was a span of 12 bases. The chain's CDR3 is CAWSFGDSTEAFF. CDR3 bases: TGTGCCTGGAGTTTCGGGGATTCTACTGAAGCTTTCTTT.

In its sample, this clonotype was seen many times. Germline is not matched at one junction end, which may reflect a read error. This chain links TRBV12-3 or TRBV12-4 with TRBJ1-4; D unresolved. The CDR3 length is 15 residues. The CDR3 sequence: CASSSTREINEKLFF. CDR3 nucleotide sequence: TGTGCCAGCAGTTCAACCCGGGAGATTAATGAGAAACTGTTTTTT.

Concerning this clonotype: A much larger clone lies one base from this, so it may be a read error. The J gene is TRBJ1-4, the V gene TRBV6-2 or TRBV6-3; weak D call: TRBD1 (5 bases). Germline lookup yields CDR1 MNHEY and CDR2 SVGEGT. This CDR3 region has 15 residues. As DNA, the CDR3 is TGTGCCAGCAGCCAGGACGGGGCAACTAATGAAAAACCGTTTTTT. Residues: CASSQDGATNEKPFF.

In its sample, this clonotype is medium-sized. The chain has TRBV20-1 and TRBJ2-3, with 11 positions matching TRBD2. V gave up 3 bases and J gave up 0 bases; unmatched junction bases: 2. CDR3 size: 15 residues. The V gene's germline CDR1 is DFQATT and CDR2 SNEGSKA (reference sequence). CDR3 nucleotides: TGCAGTGCTAGTAGGACTAGCGGGAGCACAGATACGCAGTATTTT. This encodes CSASRTSGSTDTQYF.

This clonotype is labeled medium-sized. J is TRBJ1-1 and V is TRBV19; D is unresolved. The germline V gene has CDR1 LNHDA and CDR2 SQIVND (reference sequence). V dropped 7 bases and J dropped 8 bases, with 17 bases sitting between them. The CDR3 contains 13 residues. The CDR3 region is CASKGTPGPEAFF. In nucleotides, the CDR3 is TGTGCCAGTAAAGGAACCCCAGGTCCCGAAGCTTTCTTT.

This clonotype rates as medium-sized (0.01 to 0.1%). J is TRBJ1-1 and V is TRBV4-1; D gene uncertain. V was clipped by 2 bases and J by 1 base, with 8 bases between them. The germline V gene encodes CDR1 MGHRA and CDR2 YSYEKL. The CDR3 has 14 residues. CDR3 in amino acids: CASSQNWGNTEAFF. CDR3 coding DNA: TGCGCCAGCAGCCAAAATTGGGGGAACACTGAAGCTTTCTTT.

This clonotype is deemed medium-sized. The J gene is TRBJ1-2, the V gene TRBV7-9, with unresolved D. This CDR3 is 11 amino acids long. Germline V CDR1 and CDR2: SEHNR, FQNEAQ (reference sequence). V was pared by 5 bases and J by 6 bases, with 7 bases between. In nucleotides, the CDR3 is TGTGCCAGCAGCCAAATTCATGGCTACACCTTC. Translated: CASSQIHGYTF.

As concerns this clonotype: A much larger clone lies a single base off, so this may be a read error. The chain uses TRBV4-3 and TRBJ2-2, with 7 bases fitting TRBD1. CDR1 LGHNA and CDR2 YSLEER come from the germline V gene. The CDR3 sequence is 15 residues long. CDR3 amino acids: CASSHDRANTRELFF. The CDR3 DNA reads TGCGCCAGCAGCCACGACAGGGCGAACACCAGGGAGCTGTTTTTT.